The 5 T cell receptor beta chains reported below all come from one sample, sequenced in a study of spatial heterogeneity in lung cancer. MiXCR, run by TCRdb on the 5' RACE reads, gives a single entry per CDR3 protein. The sample lists more than 75,000 distinct CDR3 sequences, roughly 13% seen once, with roughly 4.2% in the top ten. The time point: sample taken at primary tumor resection. Material for sequencing was whole RNA from tumor, nontumor lung or frozen PBMC, left unsorted. Material: PBMCs, obtained at surgery. These receptors all come from a male donor with early-stage non-small cell lung cancer.

This clonotype was picked up a small number of times. V and J are TRBV20-1 and TRBJ2-1; TRBD2 agrees at 7 bases. Germline V lookup: CDR1 DFQATT, CDR2 SNEGSKA (reference sequence). The CDR3 is 13 residues long. V trimming: 2 bases; J trimming: 5 bases; junction bases outside the gene matches: 3. Written as DNA, the CDR3 is TGCAGTGCTAGATGGCTAGCGGACAATGAGCAGTTCTTC. This codes for CSARWLADNEQFF.

This clonotype was seen at least ten times. The chain has TRBV2 and TRBJ1-4; D possibly corresponds to TRBD1 (6 bases). This CDR3 spans 16 amino acids. Trimming took 3 bases from V and 0 from J, leaving 11 bases between them. Germline V CDR1 and CDR2: SNHLY, FYNNEI. In DNA, the CDR3 is TGTGCCAGCAGTGACAGGGGCGGGGCAACTAATGAAAAACTGTTTTTT. Encoded protein: CASSDRGGATNEKLFF.

This clonotype was detected many times. This chain connects TRBV30 to TRBJ2-7; D not certain. Germline V gene lookup returns CDR1 GTSNPN and CDR2 SVGIG (reference sequence). CDR3 length equals 11 residues. Trimming pared 1 base from V and 3 bases from J, leaving 4 bases between. The CDR3 DNA sequence: TGTGCCTGGAGTGACCTCTACGAGCAGTACTTC. Amino acids: CAWSDLYEQYF.

This clonotype was detected many times. Here the CDR3 DNA reads TGCAGCGTGGTCGACAGGGAGTACACTGAAGCTTTCTTT. It codes for CSVVDREYTEAFF. The gene calls are TRBV29-1 and TRBJ1-1; 7 positions match TRBD1. The CDR3 is 13 amino acids. Unmatched junction bases numbered 7, after V lost 6 bases and J lost 3 bases. The germline V gene encodes CDR1 SQVTM and CDR2 ANQGSEA. Full variable domain (missing parts from reference TRBV29-1 and TRBJ1-1): SAVISQKPSRDICQRGTSLTIQCQVDSQVTMMFWYRQQPGQSLTLIATANQGSEATYESGFVIDKFPISRPNLTFSTLTVSNMSPEDSSIYLCSVVDREYTEAFFGQGTRLTVV.

This clonotype was observed a few times. The chain employs TRBV29-1 and TRBJ2-5, with 8 nucleotides matching TRBD1. V trimming: 7 bases; J trimming: 5 bases; junction bases outside the gene matches: 12. CDR3 size: 14 residues. Germline CDR1 reads SQVTM; CDR2 reads ANQGSEA. The CDR3 bases are TGCAGCGCCTCATCATGGGACAGGTCTGAGACCCAGTACTTC. Its protein product is CSASSWDRSETQYF.